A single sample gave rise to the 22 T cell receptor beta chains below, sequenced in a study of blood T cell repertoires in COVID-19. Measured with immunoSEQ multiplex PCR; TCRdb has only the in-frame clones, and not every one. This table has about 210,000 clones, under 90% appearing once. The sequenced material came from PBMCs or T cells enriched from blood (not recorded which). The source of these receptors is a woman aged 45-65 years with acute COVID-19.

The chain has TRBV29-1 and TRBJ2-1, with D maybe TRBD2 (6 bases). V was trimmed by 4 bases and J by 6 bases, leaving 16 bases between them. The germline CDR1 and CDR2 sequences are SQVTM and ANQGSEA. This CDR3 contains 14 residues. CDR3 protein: CSVVVQDYPNEQFF. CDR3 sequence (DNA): TGCAGCGTTGTCGTCCAGGACTACCCCAATGAGCAGTTCTTC.

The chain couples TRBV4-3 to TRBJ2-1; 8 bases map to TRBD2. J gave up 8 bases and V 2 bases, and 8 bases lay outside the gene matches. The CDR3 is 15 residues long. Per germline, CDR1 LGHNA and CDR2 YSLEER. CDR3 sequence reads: CASSQTPSGLDEQFF. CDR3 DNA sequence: TGCGCCAGCAGCCAAACCCCTAGCGGGCTCGATGAGCAGTTCTTC.

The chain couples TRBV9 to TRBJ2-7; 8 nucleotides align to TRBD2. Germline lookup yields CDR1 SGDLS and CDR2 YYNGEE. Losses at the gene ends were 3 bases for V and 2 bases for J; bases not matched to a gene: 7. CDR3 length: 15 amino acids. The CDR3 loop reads CASSAQGSGAYEQYF. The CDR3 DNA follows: TGTGCCAGCAGCGCCCAGGGTAGCGGGGCCTACGAGCAGTACTTC. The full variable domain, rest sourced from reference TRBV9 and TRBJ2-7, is DSGVTQTPKHLITATGQRVTLRCSPRSGDLSVYWYQQSLDQGLQFLIQYYNGEERAKGNILERFSAQQFPDLHSELNLSSLELGDSALYFCASSAQGSGAYEQYFGPGTRLTVT.

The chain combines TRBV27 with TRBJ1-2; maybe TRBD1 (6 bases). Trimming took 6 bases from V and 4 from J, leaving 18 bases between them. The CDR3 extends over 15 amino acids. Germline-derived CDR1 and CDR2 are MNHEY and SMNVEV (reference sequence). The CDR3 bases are TGTGCCAGCAGCCCGAAGGGGGGGGCTGGCTATGGCTACACCTTC. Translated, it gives CASSPKGGAGYGYTF.

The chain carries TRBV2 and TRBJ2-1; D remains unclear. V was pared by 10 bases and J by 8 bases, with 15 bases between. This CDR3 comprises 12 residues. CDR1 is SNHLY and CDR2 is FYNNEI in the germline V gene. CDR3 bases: TGTGCCACCCGGTTAGTTCCGGATGAGCAGTTCTTC. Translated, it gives CATRLVPDEQFF.

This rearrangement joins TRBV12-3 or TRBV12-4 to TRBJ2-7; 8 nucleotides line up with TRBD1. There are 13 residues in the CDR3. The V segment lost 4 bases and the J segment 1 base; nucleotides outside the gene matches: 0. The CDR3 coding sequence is TGTGCCAGCAGTTACAGGGGGTCCTACGAGCAGTACTTC. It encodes CASSYRGSYEQYF.

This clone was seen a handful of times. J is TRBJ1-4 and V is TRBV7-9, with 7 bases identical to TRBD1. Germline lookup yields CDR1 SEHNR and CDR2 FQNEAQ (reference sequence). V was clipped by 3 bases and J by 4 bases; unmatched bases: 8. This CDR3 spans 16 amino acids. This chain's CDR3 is CASSFDGAGGNEKLFF. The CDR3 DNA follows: TGTGCCAGCAGCTTCGATGGGGCAGGGGGTAATGAAAAACTGTTTTTT.

Here the CDR3 reads CASSASGQFTDTQYF. The CDR3 DNA reads as TGCGCCAGCAGCGCCTCGGGACAGTTCACAGATACGCAGTATTTT. The chain combines TRBV5-1 with TRBJ2-3, with 7 nucleotides matching TRBD1. CDR3 size: 15 residues. Germline loops: CDR1 SGHRS, CDR2 YFSETQ. V lost 4 bases, J lost 2 bases, and 7 bases stayed unmatched.

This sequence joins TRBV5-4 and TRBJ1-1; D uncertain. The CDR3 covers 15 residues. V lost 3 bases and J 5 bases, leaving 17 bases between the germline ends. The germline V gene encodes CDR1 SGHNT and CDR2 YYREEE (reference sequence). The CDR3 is CASSSSPNSETEAFF. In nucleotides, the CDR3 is TGTGCCAGCAGCTCATCTCCAAACTCGGAGACTGAAGCTTTCTTT.

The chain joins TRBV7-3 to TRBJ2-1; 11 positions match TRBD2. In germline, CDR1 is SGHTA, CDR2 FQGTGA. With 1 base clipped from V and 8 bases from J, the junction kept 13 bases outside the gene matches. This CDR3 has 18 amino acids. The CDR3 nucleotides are TGTGCCAGCAGCTTAAACCGGGGTAGCGGGAGGGATAGGGATGAGCAGTTCTTC. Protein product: CASSLNRGSGRDRDEQFF.

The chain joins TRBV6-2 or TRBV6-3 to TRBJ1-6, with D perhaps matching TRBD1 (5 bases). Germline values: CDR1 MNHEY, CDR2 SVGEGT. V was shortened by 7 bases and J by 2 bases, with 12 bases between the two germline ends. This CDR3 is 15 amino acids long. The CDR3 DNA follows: TGTGCCAGCAACCCACAGGTGGCCTATAATTCACCCCTCCACTTT. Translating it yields CASNPQVAYNSPLHF.

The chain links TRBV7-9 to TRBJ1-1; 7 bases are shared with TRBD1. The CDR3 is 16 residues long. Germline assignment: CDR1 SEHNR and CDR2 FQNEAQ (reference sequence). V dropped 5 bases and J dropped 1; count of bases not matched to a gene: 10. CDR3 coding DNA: TGTGCCAGCAGCCGCGATAGGGGGCAGGGGAACACTGAAGCTTTCTTT. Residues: CASSRDRGQGNTEAFF.

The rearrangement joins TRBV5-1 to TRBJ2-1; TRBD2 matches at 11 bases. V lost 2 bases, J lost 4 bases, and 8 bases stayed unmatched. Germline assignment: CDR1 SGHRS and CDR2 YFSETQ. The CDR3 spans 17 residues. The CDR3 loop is CASSFGTSGHTYNEQFF. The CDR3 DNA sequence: TGCGCCAGCAGCTTTGGGACTAGCGGACACACTTACAATGAGCAGTTCTTC.

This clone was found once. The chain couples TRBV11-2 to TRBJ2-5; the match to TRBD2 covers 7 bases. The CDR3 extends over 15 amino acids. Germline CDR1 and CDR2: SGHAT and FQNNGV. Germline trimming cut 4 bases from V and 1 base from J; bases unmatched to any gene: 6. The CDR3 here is CASSYTSVAQETQYF. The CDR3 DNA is TGTGCCAGCAGCTATACTAGCGTGGCCCAAGAGACCCAGTACTTC.

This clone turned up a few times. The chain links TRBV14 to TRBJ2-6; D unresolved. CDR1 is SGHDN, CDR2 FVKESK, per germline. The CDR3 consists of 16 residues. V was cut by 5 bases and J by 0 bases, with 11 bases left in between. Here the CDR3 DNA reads TGTGCCAGCAGCTCACAAATGTCCTCTGGGGCCAACGTCCTGACTTTC. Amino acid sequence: CASSSQMSSGANVLTF.

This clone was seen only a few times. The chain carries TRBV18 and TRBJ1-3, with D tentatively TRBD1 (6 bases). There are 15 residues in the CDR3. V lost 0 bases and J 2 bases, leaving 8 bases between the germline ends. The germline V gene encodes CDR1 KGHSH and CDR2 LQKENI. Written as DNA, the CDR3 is TGTGCCAGCTCACCACCGGACAGCCCTGGAAACACCATATATTTT. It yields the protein CASSPPDSPGNTIYF.

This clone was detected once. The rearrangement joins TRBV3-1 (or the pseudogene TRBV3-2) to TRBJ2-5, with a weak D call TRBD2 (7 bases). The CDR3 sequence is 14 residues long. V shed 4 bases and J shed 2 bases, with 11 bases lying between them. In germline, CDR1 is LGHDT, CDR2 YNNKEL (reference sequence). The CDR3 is CASSLRGAQETQYF. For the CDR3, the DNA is TGTGCCAGCAGCCTACGGGGGGCGCAAGAGACCCAGTACTTC.

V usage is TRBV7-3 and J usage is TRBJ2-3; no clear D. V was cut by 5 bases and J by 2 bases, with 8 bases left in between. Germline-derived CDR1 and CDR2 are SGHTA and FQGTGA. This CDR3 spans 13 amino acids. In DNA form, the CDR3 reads TGTGCCAGCAGCCCTTCTATCACAGATACGCAGTATTTT. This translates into CASSPSITDTQYF.

CDR3 DNA: TGTGCCAGTAGCACCAGGACAGGGAAGGAGACCCAGTACTTC. Amino acids: CASSTRTGKETQYF. V gene TRBV19 combines with J gene TRBJ2-5, with 8 nucleotides matching TRBD1. The V gene's germline CDR1 is LNHDA and CDR2 SQIVND (reference sequence). This CDR3 is 14 amino acids long. The J segment lost 5 bases and the V segment lost 6 bases, leaving 8 bases of the junction unmatched.

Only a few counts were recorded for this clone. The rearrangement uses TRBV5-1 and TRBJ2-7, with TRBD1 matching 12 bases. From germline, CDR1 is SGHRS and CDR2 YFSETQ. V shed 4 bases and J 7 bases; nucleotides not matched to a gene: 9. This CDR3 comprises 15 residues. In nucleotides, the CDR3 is TGCGCCAGCAGCCCGCCGGGACAGGGGGCGGGGGAGCAGTACTTC. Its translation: CASSPPGQGAGEQYF.

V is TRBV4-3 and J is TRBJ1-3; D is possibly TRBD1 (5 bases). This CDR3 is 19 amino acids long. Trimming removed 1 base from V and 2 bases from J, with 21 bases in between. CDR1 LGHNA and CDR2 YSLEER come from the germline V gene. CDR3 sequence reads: CASSQVSGSGGTTGNTIYF. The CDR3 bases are TGCGCCAGCAGCCAAGTCAGCGGGTCCGGGGGGACTACTGGAAACACCATATATTTT.

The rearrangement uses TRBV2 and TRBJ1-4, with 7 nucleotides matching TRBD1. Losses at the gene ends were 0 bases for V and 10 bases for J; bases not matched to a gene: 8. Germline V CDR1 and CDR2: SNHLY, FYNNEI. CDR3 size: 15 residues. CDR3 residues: CASSEAAGGTGKLFF. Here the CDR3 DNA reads TGTGCCAGCAGTGAAGCGGCAGGGGGAACAGGAAAACTGTTTTTT. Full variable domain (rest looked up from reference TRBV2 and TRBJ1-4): EPEVTQTPSHQVTQMGQEVILRCVPISNHLYFYWYRQILGQKVEFLVSFYNNEISEKSEIFDDQFSVERPDGSNFTLKIRSTKLEDSAMYFCASSEAAGGTGKLFFGSGTQLSVL.